The clone carrying this T cell receptor (beta chain) has a handful of counts. The sample is drawn from a study of regulatory T cells in long-lasting Graves disease. CDR3 regions were amplified by Arm-PCR using iRepertoire HTBI primers to build TCR beta libraries. From the multiplex PCR reads, TCRdb called clonotypes with MiXCR, one entry per CDR3 protein. The sample has about 560,000 distinct CDR3 sequences, about 16% seen once. Documented time point: newly diagnosed GD, antithyroid drugs for less than 3 months. Scientists built the TCR library using RNA that was extracted from PBMCs. The germline gives CDR1 MGHRA, CDR2 YSYEKL. The CDR3 extends over 16 amino acids. J gave up 2 bases and V 0 bases, and 3 bases lay outside the gene matches. These data were also filed under a second study, of T cells in Graves' hyperthyroidism and ophthalmopathy. That work contributes: Within blood appeared most thyroid clonotypes that had expanded above 0.001.

This clonotype was sampled from a man between 18 and 35 years old with Graves disease. The chain is built from TRBV4-1 and TRBJ1-5; 8 bases map to TRBD1. Specimen: peripheral blood mononuclear cells (PBMCs), collected at new diagnosis, from a patient treated with antithyroid drugs. CDR3 sequence reads: CASSQDPGGGNQPQHF. CDR3 nucleotides: TGCGCCAGCAGCCAAGATCCAGGGGGCGGCAATCAGCCCCAGCATTTT.